This TCR beta chain is drawn from a study of shared clonotypes between healthy human individuals. Looking at the study overall: There were three CD4 naive, three CD4 memory, two CD8 naive and one CD8 memory plates per donor. Regarding the study as a whole: Memory subsets generally showed lower estimated richness than naive subsets. Four donors had around 5% of their naive CD4 clonotypes in common. Limitation of the genetic and exposure-history diversity represented came from the few donors.

This table comes from immunoSEQ multiplex PCR, and its TCRdb copy is limited to in-frame clones, with some not included. Found here are around 2,000,000 clones, roughly 94% of them singletons; the top ten hold 1.1%. The CDR3 length is 11 residues. The V end lost 5 bases, the J end lost 1 base, and 2 bases lay between the germline ends. Per germline, CDR1 WSHSY and CDR2 SAAADI. CD45RO-negative cells were positively selected for CCR7, leaving out terminally differentiated effector memory CD45RA+ cells. As regards this clone: Its antigen is undetermined.

The rearrangement uses TRBV10-2 and TRBJ1-2, with D uncertain. The sequencing input was naive CD8+ T cells sorted from blood. This TCR was recovered from a man younger than 35 in good health. Here the CDR3 reads CASSINYGYTF. The CDR3 DNA reads TGCGCCAGCAGTATTAACTATGGCTACACCTTC.